This T cell receptor (beta chain) came from a study of molecular identifiers for immune sequencing clone quantification. Points from the study as a whole: In naive cells, under 1% of molecules belonged to clones above 20 RNA copies, against over 97% in effector cells.

Construction of naive CD8 libraries employed about 19,000 to 1,000,000 sorted cells together with 10%, 30% or 50% RNA. Sorting isolated naive CD8 T cells as CD8+CD4-CCR7+CD45RA+ events. There are a few counts of this clonotype. The antigen is unknown. Library preparation followed earlier protocols using designated TCR primers. Each CDR3 protein is one row after TCRdb ran MiXCR on the PCR reads. This table has 400,000 to 600,000 distinct CDR3 sequences, about a fifth appearing once. Sequencing input: naive CD8+ T cells from blood, with Jurkat cell RNA spiked in. Subset in this sample: FACS-sorted CD8+CD4-CCR7+CD45RA+ naive T cells. This clonotype was sampled from a human donor in good health. Some libraries in this study had Jurkat cell RNA spiked in.

CDR3 amino acids: CASSQKTGVGQDTQYF. The CDR3 nucleotides are TGTGCCAGCAGCCAAAAGACAGGGGTCGGACAGGATACGCAGTATTTT. The rearrangement uses TRBV3-2 and TRBJ2-3; the table gives TRBD1 as D, unverified against the DNA. TRBV3-2 is a listed pseudogene. The CDR3 has 16 amino acids.